This entry lists 17 T cell receptor beta chains sequenced from one sample in a study of OX40 agonist ivuxolimab in advanced cancers. Libraries were prepared by immunoSEQ multiplex PCR; TCRdb keeps only in-frame clonotypes and omits some of them. This table holds about 19,000 clones, about 76% found once. Sequenced material: CD4+ or CD8+ T cells sorted from blood, taken in a trial of the OX40 agonist ivuxolimab. The source of these receptors is an adult with an advanced solid tumor such as melanoma, head and neck, liver or kidney cancer.

This chain links TRBV4-1 with TRBJ2-1, with D possibly matching TRBD1 (5 bases). V shed 0 bases and J shed 5 bases, with 11 bases lying between them. The CDR3 contains 15 residues. The germline V gene has CDR1 MGHRA and CDR2 YSYEKL. CDR3 coding DNA: TGCGCCAGCAGCCAAGAGTCCAGGGAAAACAATGAGCAGTTCTTC. Translated, it gives CASSQESRENNEQFF.

The chain links TRBV7-9 to TRBJ2-1; possible D gene TRBD2, 6 bases. V was clipped by 5 bases and J by 3 bases, with 11 bases between them. Germline CDR1 is SEHNR and CDR2 is FQNEAQ (reference sequence). This CDR3 contains 14 residues. CDR3 region: CASSGTGDYNEQFF. The DNA of the CDR3 is TGTGCCAGCAGCGGGACGGGAGACTACAATGAGCAGTTCTTC. Full variable domain (outside the CDR3, taken from reference TRBV7-9 and TRBJ2-1): DTGVSQNPRHKITKRGQNVTFRCDPISEHNRLYWYRQTLGQGPEFLTYFQNEAQLEKSRLLSDRFSAERPKGSFSTLEIQRTEQGDSAMYLCASSGTGDYNEQFFGPGTRLTVL.

This clone was found once. The V and J genes are TRBV5-1 and TRBJ2-2, with 7 bases lining up with TRBD1. CDR3 length equals 14 residues. Germline V gene sequence: CDR1 SGHRS, CDR2 YFSETQ. Trimming cost V 4 bases and J 3 bases; bases outside gene matches: 3. The DNA of the CDR3 is TGCGCCAGCAGCCGTGGACAGGACACCGGGGAGCTGTTTTTT. Protein product: CASSRGQDTGELFF.

J is TRBJ1-5 and V is TRBV28; D is uncertain. The CDR3 length is 13 residues. V was pared by 3 bases and J by 4 bases, with 7 bases between. From germline, CDR1 is MDHEN and CDR2 SYDVKM. The CDR3 sequence: CASSFKTNQPQHF. CDR3 in DNA: TGTGCCAGCAGTTTTAAGACAAATCAGCCCCAGCATTTT.

The genes are TRBV9 and TRBJ2-1, with a possible D match to TRBD2 (6 bases). Trimming pared 2 bases from V and 8 bases from J, leaving 11 bases between. The CDR3 runs to 13 residues. Germline lookup yields CDR1 SGDLS and CDR2 YYNGEE. Here the CDR3 reads CASSVGGDYEQFF. In DNA form, the CDR3 reads TGTGCCAGCAGCGTCGGAGGGGACTATGAGCAGTTCTTC.

J is TRBJ2-3 and V is TRBV28, with TRBD2 identical over 10 bases. This CDR3 has 17 residues. V shed 2 bases, J shed 2 bases, and the junction held 7 bases outside the gene matches. The germline gives CDR1 MDHEN, CDR2 SYDVKM. The CDR3 nucleotides read TGTGCCAGCAGTTTAGGAGTAGCGGGGGGCCACACAGATACGCAGTATTTT. It codes for CASSLGVAGGHTDTQYF.

Here the CDR3 reads CASSQGLAGDEQYF. The CDR3 DNA sequence: TGCGCCAGCAGCCAGGGACTAGCGGGCGACGAGCAGTACTTC. V and J are TRBV4-3 and TRBJ2-7, with TRBD2 identical over 12 bases. The germline V gene has CDR1 LGHNA and CDR2 YSLEER. There are 14 residues in the CDR3. V shed 3 bases and J 5 bases; nucleotides not matched to a gene: 2.

This clone was detected only once. The chain couples TRBV19 to TRBJ1-3; D call uncertain. V was trimmed by 6 bases and J by 0 bases, leaving 15 bases between them. The CDR3 has 16 amino acids. Germline values: CDR1 LNHDA, CDR2 SQIVND (reference sequence). In DNA, the CDR3 is TGTGCCAGTAGGGACGGACGGTGGAGCTCTGGAAACACCATATATTTT. This translates into CASRDGRWSSGNTIYF. Full variable domain (missing parts from reference TRBV19 and TRBJ1-3): DGGITQSPKYLFRKEGQNVTLSCEQNLNHDAMYWYRQDPGQGLRLIYYSQIVNDFQKGDIAEGYSVSREKKESFPLTVTSAQKNPTAFYLCASRDGRWSSGNTIYFGEGSWLTVV.

This clone has more than one count but fewer than ten. The chain couples TRBV5-1 to TRBJ2-3, with 9 bases matching TRBD1. The V gene end was trimmed by 4 bases and the J gene end by 0 bases; junction bases not matched to a gene: 12. Germline-derived CDR1 and CDR2 are SGHRS and YFSETQ. The CDR3 runs 18 residues. The CDR3 DNA follows: TGCGCCAGCAGCACCCGTCCCGGGACAGGGCCAAGCACAGATACGCAGTATTTT. Translating it yields CASSTRPGTGPSTDTQYF. Variable domain in full (rest from reference TRBV5-1 and TRBJ2-3): KAGVTQTPRYLIKTRGQQVTLSCSPISGHRSVSWYQQTPGQGLQFLFEYFSETQRNKGNFPGRFSGRQFSNSRSEMNVSTLELGDSALYLCASSTRPGTGPSTDTQYFGPGTRLTVL.

The V gene is TRBV5-4, the J gene TRBJ2-1, with TRBD2 matching 9 bases. The CDR3 has 14 amino acids. Germline assignment: CDR1 SGHNT and CDR2 YYREEE (reference sequence). V shed 2 bases and J 7 bases; nucleotides not matched to a gene: 4. The CDR3, as DNA: TGTGCCAGCAGCTTTAGCGGGGGCCTTAATGAGCAGTTCTTC. It translates to CASSFSGGLNEQFF.

The V call is TRBV19, the J call TRBJ2-2; D may match TRBD1 or TRBD2 (5 bases each). Germline CDR1 reads LNHDA; CDR2 reads SQIVND (reference sequence). The CDR3 is 14 amino acids. V was cut by 5 bases and J by 6 bases, with 13 bases left in between. CDR3 DNA: TGTGCCAGTAGTGCCGGGACGCCGGCCGGGGAGCTGTTTTTT. It yields the protein CASSAGTPAGELFF.

The chain recombines TRBV5-4 with TRBJ2-7, with TRBD2 matching over 8 bases. With V trimmed by 4 bases and J by 4 bases, 7 bases remained unmatched. This CDR3 spans 14 amino acids. Per the germline V gene, CDR1 is SGHNT and CDR2 is YYREEE (reference sequence). This chain's CDR3 is CASSAGLGSYEQYF. The CDR3 region has the DNA TGTGCCAGCAGCGCGGGACTAGGGTCTTACGAGCAGTACTTC. The full variable domain, its missing parts supplied by reference TRBV5-4 and TRBJ2-7, is ETGVTQSPTHLIKTRGQQVTLRCSSQSGHNTVSWYQQALGQGPQFIFQYYREEENGRGNFPPRFSGLQFPNYSSELNVNALELDDSALYLCASSAGLGSYEQYFGPGTRLTVT.

The chain combines TRBV27 with TRBJ2-7; TRBD2 is a possible D gene (5 bases). The germline V gene encodes CDR1 MNHEY and CDR2 SMNVEV (reference sequence). V lost 5 bases, J lost 3 bases, and 11 bases lay in between. This CDR3 comprises 13 residues. The CDR3 nucleotides are TGTGCCAGCAGTATGGACGGGAACTACGAGCAGTACTTC. Protein product: CASSMDGNYEQYF.

By proportion, this clone is medium-sized. Other DNA sequences in the same sample also yield this CDR3. The chain couples TRBV27 to TRBJ1-2, with D possibly TRBD1 on 6 matching bases. Germline CDR1 MNHEY, CDR2 SMNVEV (reference sequence). Trimming took off 4 bases at V and 2 bases at J, with 11 bases between the two ends. There are 14 residues in the CDR3. CDR3 sequence (DNA): TGTGCCAGCAGTTCGGGTGGACAGAACTATGGCTACACCTTC. Its protein product is CASSSGGQNYGYTF.

The genes are TRBV6-5 and TRBJ2-1, with D perhaps TRBD2 (5 bases). Per germline, CDR1 MNHEY and CDR2 SVGAGI. Trimming pared 8 bases from V and 6 bases from J, leaving 11 bases between. The CDR3 extends over 12 amino acids. CDR3 coding DNA: TGTGCCAGCGGGAGTCTCAGCAATGAGCAGTTCTTC. Residues: CASGSLSNEQFF.

This clone is a singleton in its sample. The chain employs TRBV4-2 and TRBJ2-7; the D gene is possibly TRBD2 (5 bases). Trimming pared 4 bases from V and 1 base from J, leaving 17 bases between. This CDR3 spans 16 amino acids. Per the germline V gene, CDR1 is LGHNA and CDR2 is YNFKEQ. Here the CDR3 DNA reads TGTGCCAGCAGCCCCCCGAGTTTCGGGGAATCCTACGAGCAGTACTTC. It yields the protein CASSPPSFGESYEQYF.

The rearrangement joins TRBV27 to TRBJ2-3; TRBD2 aligns across 9 bases. V shed 5 bases and J 4 bases; nucleotides not matched to a gene: 7. Germline loops: CDR1 MNHEY, CDR2 SMNVEV (reference sequence). CDR3 size: 15 residues. The CDR3 region is CASSLSGGGADTQYF. The CDR3, as DNA: TGTGCCAGCAGTCTTAGCGGGGGCGGGGCAGATACGCAGTATTTT.